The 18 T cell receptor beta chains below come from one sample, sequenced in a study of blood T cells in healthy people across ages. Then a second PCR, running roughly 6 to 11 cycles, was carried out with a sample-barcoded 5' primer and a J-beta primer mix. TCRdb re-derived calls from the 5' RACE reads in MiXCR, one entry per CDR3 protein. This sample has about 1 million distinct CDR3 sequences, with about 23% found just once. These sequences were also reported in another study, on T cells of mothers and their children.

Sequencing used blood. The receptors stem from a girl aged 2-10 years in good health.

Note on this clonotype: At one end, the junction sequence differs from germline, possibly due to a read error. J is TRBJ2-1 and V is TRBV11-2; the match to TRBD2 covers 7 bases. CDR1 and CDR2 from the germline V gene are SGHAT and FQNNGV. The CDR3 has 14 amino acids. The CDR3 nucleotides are TGTGCCAGCAGCTTAAGTGGGACTAACTACGAGCAGCACTTC. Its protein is CASSLSGTNYEQHF. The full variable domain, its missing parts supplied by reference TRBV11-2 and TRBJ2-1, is EAGVAQSPRYKIIEKRQSVAFWCNPISGHATLYWYQQILGQGPKLLIQFQNNGVVDDSQLPKDRFSAERLKGVDSTLKIQPAKLEDSAVYLCASSLSGTNYEQHFGPGTRLTVL.

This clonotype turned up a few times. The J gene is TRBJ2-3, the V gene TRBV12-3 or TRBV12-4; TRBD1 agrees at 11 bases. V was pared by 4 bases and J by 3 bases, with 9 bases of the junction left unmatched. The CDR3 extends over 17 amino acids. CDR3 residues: CASSSPRTGGETDTQYF. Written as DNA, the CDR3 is TGTGCCAGCAGTTCCCCAAGGACAGGGGGCGAGACAGATACGCAGTATTTT.

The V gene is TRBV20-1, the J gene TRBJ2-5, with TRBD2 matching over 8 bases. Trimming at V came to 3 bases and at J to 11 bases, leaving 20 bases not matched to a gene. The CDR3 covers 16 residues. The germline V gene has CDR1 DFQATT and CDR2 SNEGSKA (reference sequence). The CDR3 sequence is CSASGGAREVFGEQYF. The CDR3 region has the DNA TGCAGTGCTAGTGGTGGTGCGCGGGAGGTCTTCGGGGAGCAGTACTTC.

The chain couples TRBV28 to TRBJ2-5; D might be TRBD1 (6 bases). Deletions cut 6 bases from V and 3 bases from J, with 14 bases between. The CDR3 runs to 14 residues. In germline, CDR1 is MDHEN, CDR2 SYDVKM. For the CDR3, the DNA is TGTGCCAGCAGGTTAGAGGGGGTGGAAGAGACCCAGTACTTC. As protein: CASRLEGVEETQYF.

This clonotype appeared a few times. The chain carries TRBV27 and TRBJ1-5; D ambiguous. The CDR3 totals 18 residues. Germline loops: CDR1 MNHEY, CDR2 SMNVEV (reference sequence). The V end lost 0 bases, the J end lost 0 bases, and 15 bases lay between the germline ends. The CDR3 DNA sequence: TGTGCCAGCAGTTTATCGATTGGCGGACTTTATAGCAATCAGCCCCAGCATTTT. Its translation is CASSLSIGGLYSNQPQHF.

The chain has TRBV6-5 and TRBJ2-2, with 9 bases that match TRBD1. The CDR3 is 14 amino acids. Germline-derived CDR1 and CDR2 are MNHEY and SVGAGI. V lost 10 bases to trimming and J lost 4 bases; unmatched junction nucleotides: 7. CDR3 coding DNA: TGTGCCACCAGGACAGGGGCGACCACCGGGGAGCTGTTTTTT. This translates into CATRTGATTGELFF.

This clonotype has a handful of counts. CDR3 DNA sequence: TGCAGTGCTCCCATCCCTTACTCCTACGAGCAGTACTTC. It encodes CSAPIPYSYEQYF. This rearrangement joins TRBV20-1 to TRBJ2-7; D not certain. This CDR3 is 13 amino acids long. V was cut by 5 bases and J by 0 bases, with 11 bases left in between. The germline CDR1 and CDR2 sequences are DFQATT and SNEGSKA (reference sequence).

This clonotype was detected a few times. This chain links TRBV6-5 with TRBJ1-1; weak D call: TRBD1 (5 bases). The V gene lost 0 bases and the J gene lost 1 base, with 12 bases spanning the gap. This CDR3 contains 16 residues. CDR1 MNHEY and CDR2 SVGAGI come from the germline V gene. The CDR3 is CASSYSSGLGNTEAFF. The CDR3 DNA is TGTGCCAGCAGTTACTCGTCAGGGTTAGGGAACACTGAAGCTTTCTTT.

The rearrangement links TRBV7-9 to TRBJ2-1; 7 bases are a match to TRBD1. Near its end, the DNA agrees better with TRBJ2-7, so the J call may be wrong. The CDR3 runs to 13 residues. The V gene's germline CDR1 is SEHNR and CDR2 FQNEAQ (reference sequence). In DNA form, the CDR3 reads TGTGCCAGCAGCTTAGCTCCAGGGGGCGAGCAGTACTTC. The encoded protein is CASSLAPGGEQYF.

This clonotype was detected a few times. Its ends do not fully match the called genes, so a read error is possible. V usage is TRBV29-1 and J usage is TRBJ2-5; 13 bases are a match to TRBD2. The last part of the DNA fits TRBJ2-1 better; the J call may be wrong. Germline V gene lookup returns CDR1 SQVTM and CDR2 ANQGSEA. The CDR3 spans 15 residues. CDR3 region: CNVLGTSGNYDEQFF. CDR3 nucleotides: TGCAACGTCCTCGGGACTAGCGGGAACTACGATGAGCAGTTCTTC.

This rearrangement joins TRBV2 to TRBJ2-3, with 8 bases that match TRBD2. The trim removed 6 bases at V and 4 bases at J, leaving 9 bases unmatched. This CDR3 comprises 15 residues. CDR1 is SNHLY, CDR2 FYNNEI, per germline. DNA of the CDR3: TGTGCCAGCAGGCAGGGCGGGAGGAGGGCAGATACGCAGTATTTT. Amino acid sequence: CASRQGGRRADTQYF.

The chain's CDR3 is CASSFNVASEQFF. DNA for the CDR3: TGTGCCAGCAGTTTTAATGTAGCCAGTGAGCAGTTCTTC. The chain links TRBV27 to TRBJ2-7; D unresolved. The better agreement between TRBJ2-1 and the DNA end casts doubt on the J call. In germline, CDR1 is MNHEY, CDR2 SMNVEV (reference sequence). CDR3 length: 13 residues.

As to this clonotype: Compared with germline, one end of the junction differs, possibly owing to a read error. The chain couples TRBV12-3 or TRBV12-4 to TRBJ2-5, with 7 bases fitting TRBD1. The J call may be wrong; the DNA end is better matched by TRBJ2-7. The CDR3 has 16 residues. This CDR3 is CACSRAGGNPYYEQYF. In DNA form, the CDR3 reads TGTGCCTGCAGCCGAGCAGGGGGAAATCCTTACTACGAGCAGTACTTC.

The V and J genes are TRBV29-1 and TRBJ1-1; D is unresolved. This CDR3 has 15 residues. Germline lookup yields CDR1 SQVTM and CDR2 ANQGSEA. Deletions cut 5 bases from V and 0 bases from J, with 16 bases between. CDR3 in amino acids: CSVYQKLALNTEAFF. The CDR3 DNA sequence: TGCAGCGTTTATCAAAAGTTAGCTCTGAACACTGAAGCTTTCTTT.

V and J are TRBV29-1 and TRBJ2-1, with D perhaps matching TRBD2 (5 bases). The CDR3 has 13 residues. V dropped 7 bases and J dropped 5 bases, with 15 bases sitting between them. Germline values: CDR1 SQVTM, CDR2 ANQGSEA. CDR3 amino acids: CSADSPKNNEQFF. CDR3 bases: TGCAGCGCGGACTCCCCGAAGAACAATGAGCAGTTCTTC.

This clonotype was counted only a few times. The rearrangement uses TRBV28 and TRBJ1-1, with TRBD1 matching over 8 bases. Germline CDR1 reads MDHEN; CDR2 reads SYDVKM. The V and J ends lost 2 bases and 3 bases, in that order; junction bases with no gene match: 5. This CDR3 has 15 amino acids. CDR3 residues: CASSLLDREDTEAFF. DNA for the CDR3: TGTGCCAGCAGTTTACTGGACAGGGAGGACACTGAAGCTTTCTTT. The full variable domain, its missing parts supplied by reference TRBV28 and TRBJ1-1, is DVKVTQSSRYLVKRTGEKVFLECVQDMDHENMFWYRQDPGLGLRLIYFSYDVKMKEKGDIPEGYSVSREKKERFSLILESASTNQTSMYLCASSLLDREDTEAFFGQGTRLTVV.

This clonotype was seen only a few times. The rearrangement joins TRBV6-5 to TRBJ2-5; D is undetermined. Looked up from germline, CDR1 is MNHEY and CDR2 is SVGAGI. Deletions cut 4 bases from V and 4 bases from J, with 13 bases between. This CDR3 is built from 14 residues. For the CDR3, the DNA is TGTGCCAGCAGTTCGTCCGGCTGGAGAGAGACCCAGTACTTC. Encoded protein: CASSSSGWRETQYF.

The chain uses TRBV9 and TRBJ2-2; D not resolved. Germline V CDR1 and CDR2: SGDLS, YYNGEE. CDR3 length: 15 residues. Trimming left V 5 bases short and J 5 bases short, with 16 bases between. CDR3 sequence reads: CASSESGFGTGELFF. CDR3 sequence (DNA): TGTGCCAGCAGTGAAAGTGGTTTTGGAACCGGGGAGCTGTTTTTT.